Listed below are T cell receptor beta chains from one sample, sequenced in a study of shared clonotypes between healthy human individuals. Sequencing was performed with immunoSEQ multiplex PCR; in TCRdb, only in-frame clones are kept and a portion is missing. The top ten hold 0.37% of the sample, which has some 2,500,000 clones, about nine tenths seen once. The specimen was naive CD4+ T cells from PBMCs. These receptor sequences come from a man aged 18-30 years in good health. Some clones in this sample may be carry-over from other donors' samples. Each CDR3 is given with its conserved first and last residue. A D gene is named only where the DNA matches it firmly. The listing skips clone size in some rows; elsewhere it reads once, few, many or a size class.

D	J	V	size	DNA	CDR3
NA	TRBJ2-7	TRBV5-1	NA	TGCGCCAGCAGCTTAGGAGCGCCAGGTGAGCAGTACTTC	CASSLGAPGEQYF
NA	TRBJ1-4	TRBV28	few	TGTGCCAGCAGTTCGAGGGGGGGTGATGAAAAACTGTTTTTT	CASSSRGGDEKLFF
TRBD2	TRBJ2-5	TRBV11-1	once	TGTGCCAGCAGCTTTTGGGCTAGCGGGTCTCAAGAGACCCAGTACTTC	CASSFWASGSQETQYF
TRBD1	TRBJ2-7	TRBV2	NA	TGTGCCAGCAGTGAAGGGGACAGGGGAGGGTACGAGCAGTACTTC	CASSEGDRGGYEQYF
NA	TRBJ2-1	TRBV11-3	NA	TGTGCCAGCAGCTTAGGTGGTGGCGGACACAATGAGCAGTTCTTC	CASSLGGGGHNEQFF
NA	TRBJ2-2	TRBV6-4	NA	TGTGCCAGCAGTGACTCAGCAGGGCGCGGCACCGGGGAGCTGTTTTTT	CASSDSAGRGTGELFF
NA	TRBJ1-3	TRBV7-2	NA	TGTGCCAGCAGTTCAGACCCCACTGGAAACACCATATATTTT	CASSSDPTGNTIYF
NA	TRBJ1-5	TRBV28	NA	TGTGCCAGCAGTTTAGGTGGTCAGTACCTTCAGCATTTT	CASSLGGQYLQHF
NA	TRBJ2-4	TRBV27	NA	TGTGCCAGCAGTACGCTAGGGGTGGGCAAAAACATTCAGTACTTC	CASSTLGVGKNIQYF
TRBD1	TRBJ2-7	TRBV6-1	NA	TGTGCCAGCAGTGATCCCGGGACAGGGATATACGAGCAGTACTTC	CASSDPGTGIYEQYF
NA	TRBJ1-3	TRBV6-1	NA	TGTGCCAGCAGTGATAGGGGCGGCTCTGGAAACACCATATATTTT	CASSDRGGSGNTIYF
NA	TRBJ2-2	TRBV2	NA	TGTGCCAGCAGCTCCGAAATTGGGGCCGGGGAGCTGTTTTTT	CASSSEIGAGELFF
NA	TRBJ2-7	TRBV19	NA	TGTGCCAGTAGTATTGGGGGTGTGAACGAGCAGTACTTC	CASSIGGVNEQYF
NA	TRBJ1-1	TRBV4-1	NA	TGCGCCAGCAGCCAAACTCCTGAGAACACTGAAGCTTTCTTT	CASSQTPENTEAFF
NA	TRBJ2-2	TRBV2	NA	TGTGCCAGCAGTGAACTTTCCGGGGAGCTGTTTTTT	CASSELSGELFF
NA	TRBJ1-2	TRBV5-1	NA	TGCGCCAGCAGCTATGACGAGCACTATGGCTACACCTTC	CASSYDEHYGYTF
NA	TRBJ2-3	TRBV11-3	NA	TGTGCCAGCAGCTTAGGACAGTTCAGCACAGATACGCAGTATTTT	CASSLGQFSTDTQYF